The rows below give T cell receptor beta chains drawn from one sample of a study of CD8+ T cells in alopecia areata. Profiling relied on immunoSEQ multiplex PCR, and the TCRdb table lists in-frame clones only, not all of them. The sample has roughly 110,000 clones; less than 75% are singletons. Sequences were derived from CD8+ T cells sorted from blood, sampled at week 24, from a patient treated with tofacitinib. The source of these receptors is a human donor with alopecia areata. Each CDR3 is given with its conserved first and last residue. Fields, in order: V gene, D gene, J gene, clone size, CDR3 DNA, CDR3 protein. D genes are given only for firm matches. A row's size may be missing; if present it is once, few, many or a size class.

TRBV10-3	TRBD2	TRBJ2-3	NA	TGTGCCATCAGTGCACTAGCGGGGGGCCCTAGCACAGATACGCAGTATTTT	CAISALAGGPSTDTQYF
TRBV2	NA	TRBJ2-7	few	TGTGCCAGACAGCTTGACAACTCCTACGAGCAGTACTTC	CARQLDNSYEQYF
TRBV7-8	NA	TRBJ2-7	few	TGTGCCAGCAGCTTAGTCGCCAGTAGCTCCTACGAGCAGTACTTC	CASSLVASSSYEQYF
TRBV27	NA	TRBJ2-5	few	TGTGCCAGCAGTCCGACTACCGGCGGAGAGACCCAGTACTTC	CASSPTTGGETQYF
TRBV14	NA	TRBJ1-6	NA	TGTGCCAGCAGCCTTACAGGGACGGGATCACCCCTCCACTTT	CASSLTGTGSPLHF
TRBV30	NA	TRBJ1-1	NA	TGTGCCTGGAGTACTTGGGGTGGAACTGAAGCTTTCTTT	CAWSTWGGTEAFF
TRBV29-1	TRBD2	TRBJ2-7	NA	TGCAGCGTTGAATCGATCGAGCGGGGGACAACCTACGAGCAGTACTTC	CSVESIERGTTYEQYF
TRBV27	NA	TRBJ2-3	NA	TGTGCCAGCAGTCTCAGGACTAGCACAGATACGCAGTATTTT	CASSLRTSTDTQYF
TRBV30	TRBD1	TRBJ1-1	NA	TGTGCCTGGAGTTCGGACAGGGGCGGAATGAATGCTTTCTTT	CAWSSDRGGMNAFF
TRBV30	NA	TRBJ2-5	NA	TGTGCCTGGAGTTCAGGGCTAGAGACCCAGTACTTC	CAWSSGLETQYF
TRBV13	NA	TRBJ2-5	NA	TGTGCCAGCAGCTCCGCCCTGGTCGGGAAAGAGACCCAGTACTTC	CASSSALVGKETQYF
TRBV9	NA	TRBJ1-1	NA	TGTGCCAGCAGCGTACCCCCCGGTGAAGCTTTCTTT	CASSVPPGEAFF
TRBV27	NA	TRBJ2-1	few	TGTGCCAGCAGTTTGGAGGGGGAGAATGAGCAGTTCTTC	CASSLEGENEQFF
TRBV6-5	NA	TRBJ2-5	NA	TGTGCCAGCAGTTCAACGGGGACCCAGTACTTC	CASSSTGTQYF
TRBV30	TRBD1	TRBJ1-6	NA	TGTGCCCATGCGGCAGGGGGGAATTCACCCCTCCACTTT	CAHAAGGNSPLHF
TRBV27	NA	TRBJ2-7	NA	TGTGCCAGCAGTTCGCCGGGACCCCCCTACGAGCAGTACTTC	CASSSPGPPYEQYF
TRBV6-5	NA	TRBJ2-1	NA	TGTGCCAGCTTAGGGGCAGCTTACAATGAGCAGTTCTTC	CASLGAAYNEQFF
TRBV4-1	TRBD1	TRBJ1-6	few	TGCGCCAGCAGTCTACAGGGGGGAAATTCACCCCTCCACTTT	CASSLQGGNSPLHF
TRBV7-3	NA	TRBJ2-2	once	TGTGCCAGCAGCACAACCGGGGAGCTGTTTTTT	CASSTTGELFF
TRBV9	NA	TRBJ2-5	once	TGTGCCAGCAGCGTAGGTTTCCAGGGACTCCAAGAGACCCAGTACTTC	CASSVGFQGLQETQYF
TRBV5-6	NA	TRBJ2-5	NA	TGTGCCAGCAGCTTGGCTGGGGACCAGTACTTC	CASSLAGDQYF
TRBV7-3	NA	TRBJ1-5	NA	TGTGCCAGCAGCTTAGACAGCAATCAGCCCCAGCATTTT	CASSLDSNQPQHF
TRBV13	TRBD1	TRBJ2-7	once	TGTGCCAGCAGTTGGGGACAGGGAGGGAGCTACGAGCAGTACTTC	CASSWGQGGSYEQYF
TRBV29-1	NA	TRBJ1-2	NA	TGCAGCGTCCCAGGGAGTGATGGCTACACCTTC	CSVPGSDGYTF
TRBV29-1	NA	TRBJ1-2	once	TGCAGCGTTGCCACTGGGGGGGGCGATAACTATGGCTACACCTTC	CSVATGGGDNYGYTF
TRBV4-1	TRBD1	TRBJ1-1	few	TGCGCCAGCAGCCAAATGACAGGGTACACTGAAGCTTTCTTT	CASSQMTGYTEAFF
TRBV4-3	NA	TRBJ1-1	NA	TGCGCCAGCAGCCAAGATTGGGAAGGGGATAACACTGAAGCTTTCTTT	CASSQDWEGDNTEAFF
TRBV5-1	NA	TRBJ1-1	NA	TGCGCCAGCAGCTTGGATGGGGGAGAAGAAGCTTTCTTT	CASSLDGGEEAFF
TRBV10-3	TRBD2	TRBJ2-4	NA	TGTGCCATCAGTGAGGGGACTAGCGGGCTAGGGGGTGACATTCAGTACTTC	CAISEGTSGLGGDIQYF